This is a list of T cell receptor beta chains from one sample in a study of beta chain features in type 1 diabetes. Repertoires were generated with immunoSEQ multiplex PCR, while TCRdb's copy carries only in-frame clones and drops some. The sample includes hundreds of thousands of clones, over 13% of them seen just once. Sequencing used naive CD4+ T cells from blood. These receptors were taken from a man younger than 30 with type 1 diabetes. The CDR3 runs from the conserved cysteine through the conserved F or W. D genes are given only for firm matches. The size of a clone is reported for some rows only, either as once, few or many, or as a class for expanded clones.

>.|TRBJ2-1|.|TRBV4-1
CASSQVDASSYNEQFF
TGCGCCAGCAGCCAAGTTGACGCTAGCTCCTACAATGAGCAGTTCTTC
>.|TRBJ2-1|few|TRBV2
CASREDGVNEQFF
TGTGCCAGCAGGGAGGATGGGGTGAATGAGCAGTTCTTC
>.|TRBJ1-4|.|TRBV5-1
CASSLQGTNEKLFF
TGCGCCAGCAGCTTGCAGGGCACTAATGAAAAACTGTTTTTT
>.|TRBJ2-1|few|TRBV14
CASSQGFTNGKFF
TGTGCCAGCAGCCAAGGATTCACTAACGGGAAGTTCTTC
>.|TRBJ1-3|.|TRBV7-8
CASSSRGNTIYF
TGTGCCAGCAGCTCGAGAGGAAACACCATATATTTT
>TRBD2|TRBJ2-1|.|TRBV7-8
CASSFRRSGTSGGNSYNEQFF
TGTGCCAGCAGCTTTCGACGCTCTGGGACTAGCGGGGGGAACTCCTACAATGAGCAGTTCTTC
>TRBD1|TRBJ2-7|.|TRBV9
CASSVEGQGYEQYF
TGTGCCAGCAGCGTAGAGGGACAGGGCTACGAGCAGTACTTC
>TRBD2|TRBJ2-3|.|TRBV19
CASSIGLATDTQYF
TGTGCCAGTAGTATAGGACTAGCCACAGATACGCAGTATTTT
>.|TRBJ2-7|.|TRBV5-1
CASSSVVGGDSLDEQYF
TGCGCCAGCAGCTCGGTTGTCGGCGGGGACAGCCTTGACGAGCAGTACTTC
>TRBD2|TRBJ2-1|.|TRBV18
CASSPGLAGSNEQFF
TGTGCCAGCTCACCGGGACTAGCGGGGAGCAATGAGCAGTTCTTC
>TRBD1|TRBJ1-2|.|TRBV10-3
CAIRETGVNYGYTF
TGTGCCATCAGGGAGACAGGGGTAAACTATGGCTACACCTTC
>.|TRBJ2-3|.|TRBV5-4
CASSLAATASTDTQYF
TGTGCCAGCAGCTTGGCTGCGACTGCTAGCACAGATACGCAGTATTTT
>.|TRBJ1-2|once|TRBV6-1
CASSERGEGGYTF
TGTGCCAGCAGTGAAAGAGGGGAGGGTGGCTACACCTTC
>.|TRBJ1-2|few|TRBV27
CASSSRQDTYGYTF
TGTGCCAGCAGTTCTAGACAGGATACCTATGGCTACACCTTC
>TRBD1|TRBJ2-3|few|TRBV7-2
CASSSKRTQGDTQYF
TGTGCCAGCAGCTCAAAGCGAACACAGGGGGATACGCAGTATTTT
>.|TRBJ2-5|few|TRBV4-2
CASSRNREETQYF
TGTGCCAGCAGCCGGAACAGGGAAGAGACCCAGTACTTC
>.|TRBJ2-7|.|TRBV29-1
CSVAWERSYEQYF
TGCAGCGTTGCGTGGGAGCGCTCCTACGAGCAGTACTTC
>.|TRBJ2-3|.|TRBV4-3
CASSHTGSTDTQYF
TGCGCCAGCAGCCACACGGGGAGCACAGATACGCAGTATTTT
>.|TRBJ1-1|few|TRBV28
CASGTRTTEAFF
TGTGCCAGCGGGACCAGAACGACTGAAGCTTTCTTT
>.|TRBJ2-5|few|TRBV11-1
CASSFSEEETQYF
TGTGCCAGCAGCTTTTCGGAGGAAGAGACCCAGTACTTC
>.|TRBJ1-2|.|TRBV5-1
CASSSRTESDGYTF
TGCGCCAGCAGCTCTAGGACTGAGTCGGATGGCTACACCTTC
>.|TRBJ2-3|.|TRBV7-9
CASSLSGNTDTQYF
TGTGCCAGCAGCTTATCCGGGAACACAGATACGCAGTATTTT
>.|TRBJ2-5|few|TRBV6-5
CASSYSGLLGTETQYF
TGTGCCAGCAGTTACTCCGGACTCCTGGGGACAGAGACCCAGTACTTC
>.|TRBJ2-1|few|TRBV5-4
CASSPGGGSANEQFF
TGTGCCAGCAGCCCTGGGGGCGGGAGTGCGAATGAGCAGTTCTTC
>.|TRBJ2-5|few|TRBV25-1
CASSEYRGETQYF
TGTGCCAGCAGTGAATATAGAGGGGAGACCCAGTACTTC
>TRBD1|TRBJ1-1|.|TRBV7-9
CASSARGQGRTEAFF
TGTGCCAGCAGCGCTCGGGGACAGGGGCGGACTGAAGCTTTCTTT
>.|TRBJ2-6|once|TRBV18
CASSPRDSGANVLTF
TGTGCCAGCTCACCTCGAGACTCTGGGGCCAACGTCCTGACTTTC
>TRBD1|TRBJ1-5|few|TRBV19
CASSIDRGRGNQPQHF
TGTGCCAGTAGTATCGACAGGGGCCGTGGCAATCAGCCCCAGCATTTT
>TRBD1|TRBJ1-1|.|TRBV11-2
CASSAGGQGAIGRTEAFF
TGTGCCAGCAGCGCCGGGGGACAGGGGGCGATTGGGCGGACTGAAGCTTTCTTT
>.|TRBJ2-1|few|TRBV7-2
CASSSPQEKVQGREFF
TGTGCCAGCAGCTCCCCACAGGAGAAGGTTCAGGGGCGGGAGTTCTTC
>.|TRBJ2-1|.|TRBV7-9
CASSLGSSSANEQFF
TGTGCCAGCAGCTTAGGCTCCTCTTCGGCAAATGAGCAGTTCTTC
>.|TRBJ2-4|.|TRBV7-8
CASSPRTALAKNIQYF
TGTGCCAGCAGCCCCCGGACAGCTCTAGCCAAAAACATTCAGTACTTC
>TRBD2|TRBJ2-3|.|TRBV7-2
CASSVRLAGVADTQYF
TGTGCCAGCAGCGTACGACTAGCGGGGGTGGCAGATACGCAGTATTTT
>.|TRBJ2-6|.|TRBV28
CASTPLSTSGANVLTF
TGTGCCAGCACCCCGTTAAGTACTTCTGGGGCCAACGTCCTGACTTTC
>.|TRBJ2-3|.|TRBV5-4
CATLRGPSTDTQYF
TGTGCCACCCTCAGGGGACCTAGCACAGATACGCAGTATTTT
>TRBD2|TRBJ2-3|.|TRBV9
CASSLISGGVTDTQYF
TGTGCCAGCAGCCTCATTAGCGGGGGGGTCACAGATACGCAGTATTTT
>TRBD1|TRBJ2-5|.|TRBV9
CASSVDRGETQYF
TGTGCCAGCAGCGTAGACAGGGGGGAGACCCAGTACTTC
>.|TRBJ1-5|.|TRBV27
CASSLQGSQPQHF
TGTGCCAGCAGTTTACAAGGTTCTCAGCCCCAGCATTTT
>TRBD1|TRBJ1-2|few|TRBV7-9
CASSLEPRDRAAGYTF
TGTGCCAGCAGCTTAGAGCCCCGGGACAGGGCGGCGGGCTACACCTTC
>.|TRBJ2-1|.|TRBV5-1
CASSPGPLGSYNEQFF
TGCGCCAGCAGCCCAGGTCCGCTCGGCTCCTACAATGAGCAGTTCTTC
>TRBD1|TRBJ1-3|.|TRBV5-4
CASSLGQGASGNTIYF
TGTGCCAGCAGCTTAGGACAGGGGGCCTCTGGAAACACCATATATTTT
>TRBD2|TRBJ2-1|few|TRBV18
CASSPGTSGRNEQFF
TGTGCCAGCTCACCAGGGACTAGCGGTAGGAATGAGCAGTTCTTC
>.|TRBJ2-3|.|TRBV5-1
CASSPQSGDTQYF
TGCGCCAGCAGCCCCCAGTCTGGGGATACGCAGTATTTT
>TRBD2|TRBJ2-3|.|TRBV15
CATTTNGGEADTQYF
TGTGCCACCACGACAAACGGGGGGGAGGCAGATACGCAGTATTTT
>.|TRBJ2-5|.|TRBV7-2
CASSHGVVGETQYF
TGTGCCAGCAGCCATGGGGTTGTGGGGGAGACCCAGTACTTC
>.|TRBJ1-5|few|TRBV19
CASSIRGPNQPQHF
TGTGCCAGTAGTATAAGAGGCCCCAATCAGCCCCAGCATTTT
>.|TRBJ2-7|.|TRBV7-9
CASSLAGAHEQYF
TGTGCCAGCAGCTTAGCGGGGGCACACGAGCAGTACTTC
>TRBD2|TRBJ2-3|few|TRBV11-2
CASSSQRTSGGTDTQYF
TGTGCCAGCAGCTCCCAACGGACTAGCGGGGGCACAGATACGCAGTATTTT
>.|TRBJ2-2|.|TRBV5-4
CASSLEFGENTGELFF
TGTGCCAGCAGCTTGGAATTTGGGGAAAACACCGGGGAGCTGTTTTTT
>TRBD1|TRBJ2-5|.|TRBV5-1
CASRLTGGETQYF
TGCGCCAGCAGGCTGACAGGGGGAGAGACCCAGTACTTC
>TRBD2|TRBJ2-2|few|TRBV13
CASSFLAGTGELFF
TGTGCCAGCAGCTTCCTAGCGGGCACCGGGGAGCTGTTTTTT
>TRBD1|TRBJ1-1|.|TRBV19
CASSRDRGRTEAFF
TGTGCCAGTAGTAGGGACAGGGGAAGGACTGAAGCTTTCTTT
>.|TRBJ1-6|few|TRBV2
CASRGQGPRPLHF
TGTGCCAGTCGAGGGCAGGGGCCACGACCCCTCCACTTT
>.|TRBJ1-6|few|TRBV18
CASSPTTENSPLHF
TGTGCCAGCTCACCGACGACAGAGAATTCACCCCTCCACTTT
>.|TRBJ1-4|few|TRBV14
CASSQDLSNSWSDEKLFF
TGTGCCAGCAGCCAAGATCTCTCCAACTCATGGTCGGATGAAAAACTGTTTTTT
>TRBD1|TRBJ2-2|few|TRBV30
CAWSGGQGVRRLAGELFF
TGTGCCTGGAGTGGAGGACAGGGGGTACGGAGGTTGGCCGGGGAGCTGTTTTTT
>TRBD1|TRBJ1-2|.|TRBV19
CASSIAPGQGDYGYTF
TGTGCCAGTAGTATAGCCCCGGGACAGGGTGACTATGGCTACACCTTC
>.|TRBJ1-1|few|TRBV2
CASMPGEMNTEAFF
TGTGCCAGCATGCCAGGGGAGATGAACACTGAAGCTTTCTTT
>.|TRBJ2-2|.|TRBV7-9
CASSLAGQNTGELFF
TGTGCCAGCAGCTTAGCCGGGCAGAACACCGGGGAGCTGTTTTTT